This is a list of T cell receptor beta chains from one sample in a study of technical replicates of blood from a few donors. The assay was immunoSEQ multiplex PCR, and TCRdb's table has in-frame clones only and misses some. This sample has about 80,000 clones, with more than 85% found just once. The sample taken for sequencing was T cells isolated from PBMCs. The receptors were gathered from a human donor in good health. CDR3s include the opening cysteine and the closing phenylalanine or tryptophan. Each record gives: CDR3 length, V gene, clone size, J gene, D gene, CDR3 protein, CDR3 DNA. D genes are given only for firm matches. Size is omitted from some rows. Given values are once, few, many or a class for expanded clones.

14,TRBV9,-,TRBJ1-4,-,CASSAQGLREKLFF,TGTGCCAGCAGCGCGCAGGGATTACGGGAAAAACTGTTTTTT
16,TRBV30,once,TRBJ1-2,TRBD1,CAAEKRRDRGLDGYTF,TGTGCCGCAGAGAAACGCCGGGACAGGGGGCTAGATGGCTACACCTTC
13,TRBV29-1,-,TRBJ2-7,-,CSVGDSSSYEQYF,TGCAGCGTTGGGGACTCCTCCTCCTACGAGCAGTACTTC
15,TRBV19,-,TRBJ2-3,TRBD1,CASSIDREVPDTQYF,TGTGCCAGTAGTATCGACAGGGAAGTACCAGATACGCAGTATTTT
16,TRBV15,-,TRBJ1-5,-,CATTLSGGTGNQPQHF,TGTGCCACCACCCTGTCTGGGGGCACTGGCAATCAGCCCCAGCATTTT
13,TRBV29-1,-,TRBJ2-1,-,CSVGTNSYNEQFF,TGCAGCGTTGGGACTAACAGTTACAATGAGCAGTTCTTC
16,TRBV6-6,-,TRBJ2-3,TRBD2,CASGLAGVLGTDTQYF,TGTGCCAGCGGATTAGCGGGAGTGTTGGGGACAGATACGCAGTATTTT
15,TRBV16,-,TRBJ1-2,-,CASSLSRLKGDGYTF,TGTGCCAGCAGCCTAAGTAGGTTAAAGGGGGACGGCTACACCTTC
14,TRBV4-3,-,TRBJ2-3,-,CASSQGGVQDTQYF,TGCGCCAGCAGCCAAGGGGGGGTACAAGATACGCAGTATTTT
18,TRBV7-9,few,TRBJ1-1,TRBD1,CASSLAPGTGEGNTEAFF,TGTGCCAGCAGCTTAGCCCCCGGGACAGGGGAAGGGAACACTGAAGCTTTCTTT
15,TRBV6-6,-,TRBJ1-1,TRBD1,CASTPRDRINAEAFF,TGTGCCAGCACCCCCCGGGACAGGATAAATGCTGAAGCTTTCTTT
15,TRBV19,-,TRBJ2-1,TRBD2,CASSIVLAGVDEQFF,TGTGCCAGTAGTATAGTTCTAGCGGGAGTCGATGAGCAGTTCTTC
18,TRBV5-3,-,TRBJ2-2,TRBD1,CARSLPRVTGKSTGELFF,TGTGCCAGAAGCCTACCGCGGGTGACAGGGAAGTCGACCGGGGAGCTGTTTTTT
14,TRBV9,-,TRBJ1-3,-,CASSGASGGNTIYF,TGTGCCAGCAGCGGGGCCAGCGGGGGAAACACCATATATTTT
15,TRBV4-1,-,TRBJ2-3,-,CASSQRYASTDTQYF,TGCGCCAGCAGCCAGCGCTACGCTAGCACAGATACGCAGTATTTT
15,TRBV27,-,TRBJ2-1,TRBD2,CASSMASGSYNEQFF,TGTGCCAGCAGTATGGCTAGCGGGAGTTACAATGAGCAGTTCTTC
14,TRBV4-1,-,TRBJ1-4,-,CASSQGWAGEKLFF,TGCGCCAGCAGCCAAGGTTGGGCGGGGGAAAAACTGTTTTTT
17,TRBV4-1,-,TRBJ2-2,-,CASSQDLSSRLTGELFF,TGCGCCAGCAGCCAAGATCTAAGTTCGCGATTAACCGGGGAGCTGTTTTTT
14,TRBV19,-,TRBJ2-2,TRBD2,CASRGAGGTGELFF,TGTGCCAGTAGAGGAGCGGGAGGTACCGGGGAGCTGTTTTTT
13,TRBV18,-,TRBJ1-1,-,CASSPLKNTEAFF,TGTGCCAGCTCACCTCTTAAGAACACTGAAGCTTTCTTT
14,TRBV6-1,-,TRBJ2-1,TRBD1,CASSPDREYNEQFF,TGTGCCAGCAGTCCGGACAGGGAGTACAATGAGCAGTTCTTC
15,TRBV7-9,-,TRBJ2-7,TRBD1,CASSGGTGSPYEQYF,TGTGCCAGCAGCGGCGGGACAGGGAGCCCCTACGAGCAGTACTTC
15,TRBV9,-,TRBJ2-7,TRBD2,CASSVGAGGSYEQYF,TGTGCCAGCAGCGTAGGGGCGGGGGGCTCCTACGAGCAGTACTTC
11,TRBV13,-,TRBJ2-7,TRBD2,CASSPTSGQYF,TGTGCCAGCAGCCCAACTAGCGGGCAGTACTTC
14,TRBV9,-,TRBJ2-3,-,CASSVFSLTDTQYF,TGTGCCAGCAGCGTATTTAGCTTGACAGATACGCAGTATTTT
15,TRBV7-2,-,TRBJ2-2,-,CASSQGQRRAGELFF,TGTGCCAGCAGCCAGGGACAGCGGAGGGCCGGGGAGCTGTTTTTT
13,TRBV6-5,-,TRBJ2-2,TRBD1,CASKGADTGELFF,TGTGCCAGCAAGGGGGCAGACACCGGGGAGCTGTTTTTT
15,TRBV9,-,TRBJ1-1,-,CASSVVQGFATEAFF,TGTGCCAGCAGCGTAGTCCAGGGATTCGCGACTGAAGCTTTCTTT
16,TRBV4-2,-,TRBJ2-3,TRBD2,CASLEEAAGVVDTQYF,TGTGCCAGCCTCGAAGAGGCAGCGGGAGTGGTAGATACGCAGTATTTT
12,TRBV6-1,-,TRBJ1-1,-,CASRTTSTEAFF,TGTGCCAGCAGAACGACAAGTACTGAAGCTTTCTTT
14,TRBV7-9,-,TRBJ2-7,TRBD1,CASSHRDRAYEQYF,TGTGCCAGCAGCCACCGGGACAGAGCCTACGAGCAGTACTTC
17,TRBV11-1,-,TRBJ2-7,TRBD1,CASSSLGTWDRGAEQYF,TGTGCCAGCAGCTCCCTAGGGACCTGGGACAGGGGCGCCGAGCAGTACTTC
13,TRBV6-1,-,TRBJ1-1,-,CASSFLRNTEAFF,TGTGCCAGCAGTTTTCTACGGAACACTGAAGCTTTCTTT
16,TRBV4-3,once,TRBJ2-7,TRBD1,CASSQDLGTGPYEQYF,TGCGCCAGCAGCCAAGATCTAGGGACAGGGCCCTACGAGCAGTACTTC
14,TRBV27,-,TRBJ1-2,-,CASSLRQAGYGYTF,TGTGCCAGCAGTTTACGTCAGGCGGGCTATGGCTACACCTTC
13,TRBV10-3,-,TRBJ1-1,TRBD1,CAISRTGLTEAFF,TGTGCCATCAGTAGGACAGGGCTAACTGAAGCTTTCTTT
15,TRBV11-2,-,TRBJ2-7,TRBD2,CASSSTYPGGYEQYF,TGTGCCAGCAGCTCCACGTATCCGGGGGGCTACGAGCAGTACTTC
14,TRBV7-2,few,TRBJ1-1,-,CASSLSAETTEAFF,TGTGCCAGCAGCTTATCGGCAGAGACTACTGAAGCTTTCTTT
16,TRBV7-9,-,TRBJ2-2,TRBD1,CASSLVGQGASGELFF,TGTGCCAGCAGCTTGGTGGGACAGGGGGCATCTGGGGAGCTGTTTTTT
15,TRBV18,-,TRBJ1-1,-,CASSPQTVEGTEAFF,TGTGCCAGCTCACCTCAGACGGTTGAGGGCACTGAAGCTTTCTTT
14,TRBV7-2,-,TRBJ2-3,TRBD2,CASRGLAGADTQYF,TGTGCCAGCAGGGGACTAGCGGGAGCAGATACGCAGTATTTT
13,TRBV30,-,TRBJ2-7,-,CAWSRKRFGEQYF,TGTGCCTGGAGCAGAAAGCGGTTCGGAGAGCAGTACTTC
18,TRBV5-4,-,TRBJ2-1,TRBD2,CASSLLAGDTKFYNEQFF,TGTGCCAGCAGCTTATTAGCGGGAGACACAAAGTTTTACAATGAGCAGTTCTTC
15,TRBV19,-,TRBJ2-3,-,CASSRSTGNTDTQYF,TGTGCCAGTAGCCGCAGCACAGGGAACACAGATACGCAGTATTTT
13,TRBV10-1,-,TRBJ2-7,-,CASSESADYEQYF,TGCGCCAGCAGTGAGTCGGCGGACTACGAGCAGTACTTC
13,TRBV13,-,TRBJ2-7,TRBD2,CASSAPSGRDLYF,TGTGCCAGCAGCGCCCCCAGCGGGAGGGATCTGTACTTC
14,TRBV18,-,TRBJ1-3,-,CASSPDSSGNTIYF,TGTGCCAGCTCACCGGACAGTTCAGGAAACACCATATATTTT
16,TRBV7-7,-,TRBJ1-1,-,CASSSLTGAGNTEAFF,TGTGCCAGCAGCTCCCTCACGGGAGCAGGGAACACTGAAGCTTTCTTT
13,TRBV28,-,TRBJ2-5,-,CASSLPVLETQYF,TGTGCCAGCAGTTTACCCGTCCTGGAGACCCAGTACTTC
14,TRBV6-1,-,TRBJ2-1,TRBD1,CASTSDREINEQFF,TGTGCCAGCACTAGTGACAGGGAAATCAATGAGCAGTTCTTC
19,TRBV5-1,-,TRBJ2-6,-,CASSLWGDSLVSGANVLTF,TGCGCCAGCAGCTTGTGGGGGGACAGTCTGGTGTCCGGGGCCAACGTCCTGACTTTC
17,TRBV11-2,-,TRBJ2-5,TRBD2,CASSLDHSGSGRETQYF,TGTGCCAGCAGCTTAGATCATAGCGGGAGTGGGAGAGAGACCCAGTACTTC
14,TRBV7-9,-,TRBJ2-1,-,CASSFLEGASEQFF,TGTGCCAGCAGCTTTTTGGAGGGGGCAAGTGAGCAGTTCTTC